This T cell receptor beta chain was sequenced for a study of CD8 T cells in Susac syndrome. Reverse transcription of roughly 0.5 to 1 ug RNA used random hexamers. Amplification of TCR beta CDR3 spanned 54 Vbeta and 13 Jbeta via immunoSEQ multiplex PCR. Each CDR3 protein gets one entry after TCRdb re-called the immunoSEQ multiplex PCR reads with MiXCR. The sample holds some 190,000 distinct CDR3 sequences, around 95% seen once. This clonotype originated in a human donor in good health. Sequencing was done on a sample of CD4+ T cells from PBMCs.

The CDR3 sequence: CAWSEGSTDTQYF. The CDR3 DNA reads TGTGCCTGGAGTGAGGGGAGTACAGATACGCAGTATTTT. The chain combines TRBV30 with TRBJ2-3; the D call may be TRBD1 or TRBD2 (5 bases each). The CDR3 spans 13 residues. Trimming left V 1 base short and J 3 bases short, with 8 bases between. Germline V gene sequence: CDR1 GTSNPN, CDR2 SVGIG (reference sequence).